This TCR beta chain was sequenced for a study of metastatic and nonmetastatic thyroid tumors. Study in general: Blood and tumor or nodule tissue repertoires from malignant and benign thyroid patients were compared.

Original processing notes: It was from CDR3 differences across clinicopathological groups that a distant-metastasis classifier for papillary thyroid cancer was built. TCRdb re-clonotyped the PCR reads through MiXCR. The V and J calls shown here were made by TCRdb, not taken from the authors' results. The sample yields fewer than 20,000 clones, over 25% seen once. Among the patients, none had received any treatment before thyroid surgery. In this sample, this clone is medium-sized. Its specificity is unknown. Germline V CDR1 and CDR2: SGHVS, FQNEAQ. V was clipped by 5 bases and J by 1 base; unmatched bases: 2. The CDR3 length is 15 residues. Study outcomes and limitations: For both blood and tumor, malignant thyroid tumors reportedly showed significantly higher TCR beta diversity than benign nodules did.

The specimen sequenced was tumor tissue. This sequence was found in a male donor with papillary thyroid cancer or a benign thyroid nodule (not recorded which). Some clones in this sample may be carry-over from other donors' samples. The rearrangement joins TRBV7-8 to TRBJ2-1; TRBD2 matches at 10 bases. As DNA, the CDR3 is TGTGCCAGCAGCAAGACTAGCGGGTCCTACAATGAGCAGTTCTTC. Translation: CASSKTSGSYNEQFF.